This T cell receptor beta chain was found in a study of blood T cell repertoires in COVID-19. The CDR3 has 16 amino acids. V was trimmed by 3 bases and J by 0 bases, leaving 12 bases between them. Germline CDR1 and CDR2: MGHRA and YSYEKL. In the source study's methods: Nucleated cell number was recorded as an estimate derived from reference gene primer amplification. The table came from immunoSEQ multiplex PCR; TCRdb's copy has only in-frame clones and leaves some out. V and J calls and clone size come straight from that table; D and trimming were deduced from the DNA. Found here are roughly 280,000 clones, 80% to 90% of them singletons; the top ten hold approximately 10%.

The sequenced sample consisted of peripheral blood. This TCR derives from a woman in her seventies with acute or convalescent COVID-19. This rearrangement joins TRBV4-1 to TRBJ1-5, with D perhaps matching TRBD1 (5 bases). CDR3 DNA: TGCGCCAGCAGCCAGGCCGGGGGATATAGCAATCAGCCCCAGCATTTT. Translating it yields CASSQAGGYSNQPQHF.